This TCR beta chain originates from a study of Graves' ophthalmopathy and Graves' hyperthyroidism. Looking at the study overall: The study drew peripheral blood at initial diagnosis, before any treatment.

V lost 0 bases to trimming and J lost 4 bases, with 9 bases between them. CDR1 LGHDT and CDR2 YNNKEL come from the germline V gene (reference sequence). There are 14 residues in the CDR3. Aged 18 to 65, hyperthyroidism patients had been newly diagnosed, with under 2 months' duration. Thyroid ultrasound, orbital computed tomography, TRAb, serum thyroxine and clinical symptoms formed the basis of diagnosis. As the starting material, roughly 9.8 ml of fresh peripheral blood yielded the PBMCs. The authors amplified TCR beta CDR3 regions from RNA transcripts. HTBI-primed first-round RT-PCR preceded second-round multiplex PCR. TCRdb processed the multiplex PCR reads anew with MiXCR; each CDR3 protein has one entry. The profile shows about 620,000 distinct CDR3 sequences, roughly 20% of them singletons.

The material sequenced was peripheral blood. The V gene is TRBV3-1, the J gene TRBJ1-2; D is possibly TRBD1 (5 bases). The source is a woman under 30 with stable Graves' hyperthyroidism. Some clones in this sample may be carry-over from other donors' samples. The CDR3 DNA follows: TGTGCCAGCAGCCAAGACCAGGGCCTCTATGGCTACACCTTC. Translated, it gives CASSQDQGLYGYTF.